Sequencing of this T cell receptor (beta chain) was carried out in a study of T-cell memory formation after mild COVID-19. Whole-study context: For the most part, TCR clusters were specific to one donor.

Via MiXCR, TCRdb re-called the 5' RACE reads, giving one row per CDR3 protein. The sample carries 400,000 to 500,000 distinct CDR3 sequences, 15% to 20% recorded once. V lost 5 bases, J lost 0 bases, and 17 bases stayed unmatched. Germline assignment: CDR1 SGHDT and CDR2 YYEEEE. The CDR3 runs 19 residues. This clonotype was observed a few times. The J gene is TRBJ2-3, the V gene TRBV5-6; 8 bases line up with TRBD2. The receptor comes from a man between 18 and 29 years old who had mild COVID-19 (a few samples of this study predate the infection). Cell type and time point are not known. Sample: PBMCs or a T cell subset sorted from them (not recorded which). Written as DNA, the CDR3 is TGTGCCAGCAGTTTGTATAGGCGGGGGGCTACCGCAAGCACAGATACGCAGTATTTT. As protein: CASSLYRRGATASTDTQYF.